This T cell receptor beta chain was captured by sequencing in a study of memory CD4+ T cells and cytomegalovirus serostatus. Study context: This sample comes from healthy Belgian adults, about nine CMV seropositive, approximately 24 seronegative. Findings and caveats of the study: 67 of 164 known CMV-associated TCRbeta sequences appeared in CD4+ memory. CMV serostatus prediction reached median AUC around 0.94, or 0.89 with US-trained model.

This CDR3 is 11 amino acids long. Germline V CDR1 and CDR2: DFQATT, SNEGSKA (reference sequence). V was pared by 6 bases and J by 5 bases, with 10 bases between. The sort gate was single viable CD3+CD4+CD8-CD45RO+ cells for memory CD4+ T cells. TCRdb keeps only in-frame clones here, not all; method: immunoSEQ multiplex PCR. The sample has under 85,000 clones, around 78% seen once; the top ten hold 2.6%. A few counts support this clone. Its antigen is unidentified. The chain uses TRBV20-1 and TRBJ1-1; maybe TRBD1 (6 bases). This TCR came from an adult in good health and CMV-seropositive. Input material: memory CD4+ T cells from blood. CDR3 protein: CSAWTVTEAFF. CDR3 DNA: TGCAGTGCCTGGACAGTTACTGAAGCTTTCTTT.